A selection of T cell receptor beta chains follows, all from one sample in a study of beta chain features in type 1 diabetes. TCRdb's table, derived via immunoSEQ multiplex PCR, lists solely in-frame clones and lacks some. The sample lists fewer than 500,000 clones, approximately 15% seen once, with about 0.034% in the top ten. The sequenced material came from naive CD4+ T cells from blood. The source of these receptors is a man aged 25-45 years in good health. The CDR3 runs from the conserved cysteine through the conserved F or W. The D gene is left open where the match is weak. Where a row states a size, it is once, few, many or the class of an expanded clone; other rows omit it.

j_call v_call clone_size cdr3_length d_call cdr3_aa cdr3_nt
TRBJ2-1 TRBV9 . 15 TRBD2 CASSELAGFSDEQFF TGTGCCAGCAGCGAACTAGCGGGATTCAGCGATGAGCAGTTCTTC
TRBJ2-3 TRBV12-5 few 12 . CASGLSSDTQYF TGTGCTAGTGGTTTGTCGTCAGATACGCAGTATTTT
TRBJ2-3 TRBV11-2 . 11 . CASSLEGTQYF TGTGCCAGCAGCTTAGAGGGTACGCAGTATTTT
TRBJ1-6 TRBV14 few 14 . CASSQERYNSPLHF TGTGCCAGCAGCCAAGAACGGTATAATTCACCCCTCCACTTT
TRBJ2-2 TRBV9 . 16 TRBD1 CASSPDRDRDTGELFF TGTGCCAGCAGCCCCGACCGGGACAGAGACACCGGGGAGCTGTTTTTT
TRBJ2-2 TRBV7-2 . 14 . CASSLAAVTGELFF TGTGCCAGCAGCTTAGCGGCGGTCACCGGGGAGCTGTTTTTT
TRBJ1-1 TRBV13 . 17 . CASSFMVDRRGNTEAFF TGTGCCAGCAGCTTTATGGTCGATCGTCGAGGGAACACTGAAGCTTTCTTT
TRBJ1-6 TRBV7-6 . 14 TRBD1 CASSSYRGGSPLHF TGTGCCAGCAGCTCCTACAGGGGCGGTTCACCCCTCCACTTT
TRBJ2-3 TRBV29-1 few 14 TRBD2 CSVEVLAGVGTQYF TGCAGCGTTGAAGTACTAGCGGGAGTCGGTACGCAGTATTTT
TRBJ2-7 TRBV5-1 . 13 . CASSPRGGGEQYF TGCGCCAGCAGCCCCAGAGGGGGAGGCGAGCAGTACTTC
TRBJ2-1 TRBV5-1 few 14 . CASSPGGPYNEQFF TGCGCCAGCAGCCCCGGGGGACCATACAATGAGCAGTTCTTC
TRBJ2-1 TRBV4-2 few 13 . CASSREKWNEQFF TGTGCCAGCAGCCGGGAGAAGTGGAATGAGCAGTTCTTC
TRBJ1-1 TRBV6-5 few 15 TRBD1 CASSYSWTGNTEAFF TGTGCCAGCAGTTACTCGTGGACAGGGAACACTGAAGCTTTCTTT
TRBJ2-7 TRBV15 . 15 . CATSRTPGQSYEQYF TGTGCCACCAGCAGGACCCCGGGACAATCCTACGAGCAGTACTTC
TRBJ2-3 TRBV5-1 . 16 TRBD2 CASSPERGASTDTQYF TGCGCCAGCAGTCCCGAGCGGGGGGCTAGCACAGATACGCAGTATTTT
TRBJ1-1 TRBV20-1 . 11 . CSARHRVEAFF TGCAGTGCTAGACACAGAGTGGAAGCTTTCTTT
TRBJ1-1 TRBV7-8 . 13 . CASSLDSPTGAFF TGTGCCAGCAGCTTAGATAGCCCCACGGGAGCTTTCTTT
TRBJ2-5 TRBV15 . 16 . CATSLSPEGSQETQYF TGTGCCACCAGCTTATCTCCTGAGGGGAGCCAAGAGACCCAGTACTTC
TRBJ1-2 TRBV29-1 . 11 . CSVGRGHGYTF TGCAGCGTTGGCAGGGGACATGGCTACACCTTC
TRBJ1-5 TRBV7-9 few 15 TRBD1 CASSLGTGVRQPQHF TGTGCCAGCAGCCTAGGGACAGGGGTAAGACAGCCCCAGCATTTT
TRBJ1-6 TRBV13 few 15 TRBD1 CASSTSTGSNSPLHF TGTGCCAGCAGCACCTCGACAGGGAGTAATTCACCCCTCCACTTT
TRBJ2-5 TRBV5-4 few 16 TRBD2 CASSSPSSGSGETQYF TGTGCCAGCAGCTCCCCCTCTAGCGGGAGTGGGGAGACCCAGTACTTC
TRBJ1-2 TRBV18 . 13 . CASSPGPGLVDTF TGTGCCAGCTCACCAGGCCCAGGGCTTGTTGACACCTTC
TRBJ2-3 TRBV30 few 15 TRBD2 CAWRRLAGVADTQYF TGTGCCTGGAGGCGACTAGCGGGAGTGGCAGATACGCAGTATTTT
TRBJ2-5 TRBV5-6 . 11 . CASSHKETQYF TGTGCCAGCAGCCATAAAGAGACCCAGTACTTC
TRBJ1-4 TRBV7-9 few 15 . CASSLRGQGNEKLFF TGTGCCAGCAGCTTAAGGGGCCAGGGTAATGAAAAACTGTTTTTT
TRBJ2-3 TRBV7-2 few 16 TRBD2 CASSLGLSGGPGTQYF TGTGCCAGCAGCTTAGGGCTTAGCGGGGGCCCGGGGACGCAGTATTTT
TRBJ2-3 TRBV27 once 14 . CASSPVGVTDTQYF TGTGCCAGCAGCCCGGTCGGGGTCACAGATACGCAGTATTTT
TRBJ2-3 TRBV13 . 13 . CASSFVGTDTQYF TGTGCCAGCAGCTTCGTCGGCACAGATACGCAGTATTTT
TRBJ2-6 TRBV9 few 16 . CASGRWSLTGANVLTF TGTGCCAGCGGAAGGTGGAGTTTAACTGGGGCCAACGTCCTGACTTTC
TRBJ2-3 TRBV6-1 once 14 TRBD1 CASHPGTGGDTQYF TGTGCCAGCCACCCGGGGACAGGAGGAGATACGCAGTATTTT
TRBJ1-1 TRBV7-2 . 13 . CASSLVYPGEAFF TGTGCCAGCAGCTTAGTCTACCCGGGGGAAGCTTTCTTT
TRBJ1-6 TRBV5-4 . 12 . CASSSRNSPLHF TGTGCCAGCAGCTCCAGAAATTCACCCCTCCACTTT
TRBJ2-7 TRBV27 . 13 . CASRKTGLGEQYF TGTGCCAGCAGGAAGACAGGCCTCGGAGAGCAGTACTTC
TRBJ2-1 TRBV5-6 . 13 . CASSLVSGAEQFF TGTGCCAGCAGCTTGGTTTCGGGTGCTGAGCAGTTCTTC
TRBJ1-2 TRBV15 few 13 . CATSSVRNYGYTF TGTGCCACCAGCAGCGTCCGGAATTATGGCTACACCTTC
TRBJ2-3 TRBV7-3 few 12 . CASSLTAGTQYF TGTGCCAGCAGCTTAACGGCCGGTACGCAGTATTTT
TRBJ1-1 TRBV7-9 . 12 . CASSQRTGEAFF TGTGCCAGCAGCCAGCGGACCGGTGAGGCTTTCTTT
TRBJ2-7 TRBV10-3 few 14 TRBD1 CAISGQGSAYEQYF TGTGCCATCAGTGGACAGGGCTCGGCCTACGAGCAGTACTTC
TRBJ2-3 TRBV14 . 16 . CASSQDFRGGTDTQYF TGTGCCAGCAGCCAAGATTTCCGGGGAGGCACAGATACGCAGTATTTT
TRBJ2-5 TRBV19 . 13 . CASSIDIGETQYF TGTGCCAGTAGTATAGATATTGGAGAGACCCAGTACTTC
TRBJ1-5 TRBV30 . 14 TRBD1 CAWSAGGVNQPQHF TGTGCCTGGAGTGCAGGGGGCGTCAACCAGCCCCAGCATTTT
TRBJ2-3 TRBV11-2 few 16 . CASSLAPGISTDTQYF TGTGCCAGCAGCTTAGCACCAGGGATTAGCACAGATACGCAGTATTTT
TRBJ2-7 TRBV5-1 . 12 . CASSPGEGPCSF TGCGCCAGCAGCCCGGGGGAAGGCCCTTGTTCCTTC
TRBJ1-3 TRBV30 . 16 . CAWSRRTLSSGNTIYF TGTGCCTGGAGCCGGCGGACCTTAAGCTCTGGAAACACCATATATTTT
TRBJ1-4 TRBV19 few 14 TRBD1 CASSSTGINEKLFF TGTGCCAGTAGCTCGACAGGGATTAATGAAAAACTGTTTTTT
TRBJ2-3 TRBV19 . 12 TRBD2 CGTSGRADTQYF TGTGGGACTAGCGGGAGGGCAGATACGCAGTATTTT
TRBJ2-5 TRBV30 . 11 . CAWSVGETQYF TGTGCCTGGAGTGTAGGAGAGACCCAGTACTTC
TRBJ2-1 TRBV4-1 . 12 . CASSQPRGEQFF TGCGCCAGCAGCCAACCCAGGGGTGAGCAGTTCTTC
TRBJ1-6 TRBV7-9 . 16 . CASSLAGGALNSPLHF TGTGCCAGCAGCTTAGCGGGAGGGGCCCTTAATTCACCCCTCCACTTT
TRBJ2-1 TRBV9 few 16 TRBD2 CASSVGTSGVYNEQFF TGTGCCAGCAGCGTAGGGACTAGCGGGGTATACAATGAGCAGTTCTTC
TRBJ2-3 TRBV30 . 13 TRBD2 CAGRSGGTDTQYF TGTGCGGGGCGAAGCGGGGGCACAGATACGCAGTATTTT
TRBJ1-5 TRBV29-1 few 12 . CSASGGGQPQHF TGCAGCGCCTCAGGAGGAGGTCAGCCCCAGCATTTT
TRBJ2-1 TRBV6-5 few 13 . CASSVGSHNEQFF TGTGCCAGCAGCGTCGGGTCTCACAATGAGCAGTTCTTC
TRBJ1-6 TRBV15 . 15 . CATSRDRYGNSPLHF TGTGCCACCAGCAGAGATCGATATGGGAATTCACCCCTCCACTTT
TRBJ2-6 TRBV5-1 . 17 . CASSSKLHISGANVLTF TGCGCCAGCAGTTCCAAGCTACACATCTCTGGGGCCAACGTCCTGACTTTC